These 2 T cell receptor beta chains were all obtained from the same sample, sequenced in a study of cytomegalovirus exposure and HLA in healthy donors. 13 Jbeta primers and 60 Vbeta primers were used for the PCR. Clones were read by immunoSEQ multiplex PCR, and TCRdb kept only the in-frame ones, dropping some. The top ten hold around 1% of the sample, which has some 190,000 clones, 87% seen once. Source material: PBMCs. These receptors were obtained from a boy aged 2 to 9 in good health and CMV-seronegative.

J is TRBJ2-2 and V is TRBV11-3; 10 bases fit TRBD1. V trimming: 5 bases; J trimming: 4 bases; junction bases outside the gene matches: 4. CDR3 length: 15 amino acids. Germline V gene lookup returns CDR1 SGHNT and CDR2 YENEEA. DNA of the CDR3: TGTGCCAGCAGCCCGGACAGGGGGGGCACCGGGGAGCTGTTTTTT. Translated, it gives CASSPDRGGTGELFF.

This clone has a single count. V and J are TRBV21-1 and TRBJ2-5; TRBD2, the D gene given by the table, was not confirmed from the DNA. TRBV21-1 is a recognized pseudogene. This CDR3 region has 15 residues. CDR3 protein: CASSRSATREETQYF. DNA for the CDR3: TGTGCCAGCAGCAGGAGTGCGACCCGCGAAGAGACCCAGTACTTC.